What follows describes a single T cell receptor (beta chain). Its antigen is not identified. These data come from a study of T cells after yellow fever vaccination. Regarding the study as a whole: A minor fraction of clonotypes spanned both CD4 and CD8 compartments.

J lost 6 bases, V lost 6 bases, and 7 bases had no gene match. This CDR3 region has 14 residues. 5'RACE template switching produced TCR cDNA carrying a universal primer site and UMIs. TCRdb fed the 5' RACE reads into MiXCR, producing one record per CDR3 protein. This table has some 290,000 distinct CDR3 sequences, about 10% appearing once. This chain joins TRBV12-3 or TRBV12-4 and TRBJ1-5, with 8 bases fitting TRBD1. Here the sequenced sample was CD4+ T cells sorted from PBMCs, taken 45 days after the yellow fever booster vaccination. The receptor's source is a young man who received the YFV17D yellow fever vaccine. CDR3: CASRGQGALQPQHF. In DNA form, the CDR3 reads TGTGCCAGCAGAGGGCAGGGGGCTCTTCAGCCCCAGCATTTT.